These 19 T cell receptor beta chains were all obtained from the same sample, sequenced in a study of cytomegalovirus exposure and HLA in healthy donors. This PCR relied on a set of 60 Vbeta primers and 13 Jbeta primers. Clones were read by immunoSEQ multiplex PCR, and TCRdb kept only the in-frame ones, dropping some. Its clone listing holds 50,000 or so clones. Sample: PBMCs. The receptors stem from a woman between 40 and 50 years old in good health and CMV-seronegative.

V usage is TRBV6-6 and J usage is TRBJ1-2; 11 bases map to TRBD1. The junction had 4 bases not matched to a gene; V was cut back by 4 bases and J by 6 bases. CDR1 and CDR2 from the germline V gene are MNHNY and SVGAGI (reference sequence). This CDR3 has 14 residues. In DNA, the CDR3 is TGTGCCAGCAGTTCCGGGACAGGGGGGAATGGCTACACCTTC. It codes for CASSSGTGGNGYTF.

The chain recombines TRBV19 with TRBJ2-3; 10 bases fit TRBD1. CDR1 is LNHDA, CDR2 SQIVND, per germline (reference sequence). Trimming at V came to 5 bases and at J to 7 bases, leaving 15 bases not matched to a gene. This CDR3 has 17 amino acids. The DNA of the CDR3 is TGTGCCAGTAGTTCAACCGGGACAGGGGTCGATGGGAATACGCAGTATTTT. This translates into CASSSTGTGVDGNTQYF.

V usage is TRBV5-1 and J usage is TRBJ2-5; 7 bases are shared with TRBD1. After removal of 3 bases from V and 3 bases from J, the junction contained 8 bases not matched to a gene. Germline V gene sequence: CDR1 SGHRS, CDR2 YFSETQ. The CDR3 extends over 15 amino acids. CDR3 nucleotides: TGCGCCAGCAGCTGGGCCGGGACAGCTAAAGAGACCCAGTACTTC. It is translated as CASSWAGTAKETQYF.

This sequence joins TRBV7-8 and TRBJ1-1, with 9 bases fitting TRBD1. Germline CDR1 is SGHVS and CDR2 is FQNEAQ. This CDR3 has 20 amino acids. Germline trimming cut 2 bases from V and 0 bases from J; bases unmatched to any gene: 16. The CDR3 DNA is TGTGCCAGCAGCTTAATCGGAGCTAGACGGACAGGGGACCTGAACACTGAAGCTTTCTTT. Translation gives CASSLIGARRTGDLNTEAFF.

CDR3 coding DNA: TGCGCCAGCCGAGATAACTATGGCTACACCTTC. Translating it yields CASRDNYGYTF. V is TRBV5-1 and J is TRBJ1-2; D not resolved. V lost 7 bases and J 1 base, leaving 5 bases between the germline ends. The CDR3 runs 11 residues. Germline assignment: CDR1 SGHRS and CDR2 YFSETQ.

The J gene is TRBJ2-5, the V gene TRBV6-5; 7 bases are shared with TRBD1. After removal of 0 bases from V and 2 bases from J, the junction contained 6 bases not matched to a gene. CDR1 is MNHEY, CDR2 SVGAGI, per germline. The CDR3 is 16 residues long. The CDR3 here is CASSYSTGEGQETQYF. CDR3 DNA sequence: TGTGCCAGCAGTTACTCTACAGGGGAAGGTCAAGAGACCCAGTACTTC.

The chain couples TRBV4-3 to TRBJ2-5, with 9 bases identical to TRBD2. Germline V gives CDR1 LGHNA, CDR2 YSLEER. CDR3 length: 16 amino acids. V gave up 0 bases and J gave up 6 bases; unmatched junction bases: 8. CDR3 loop: CASSQDEREVKKTQYF. The CDR3 DNA sequence: TGCGCCAGCAGCCAAGACGAGCGGGAGGTTAAAAAGACCCAGTACTTC.

The chain is built from TRBV15 and TRBJ2-5, with 7 nucleotides matching TRBD1. Germline V gives CDR1 LNHNV, CDR2 YYDKDF (reference sequence). The CDR3 has 17 residues. The ends lost 5 bases at V and 5 bases at J; junction bases unmatched: 17. The CDR3 reads CATSSRQGQKRGETQYF. The CDR3 DNA sequence: TGTGCCACCAGCTCGCGACAGGGTCAGAAGAGGGGGGAGACCCAGTACTTC.

The chain links TRBV2 to TRBJ1-4; possible D gene TRBD1, 6 bases. Germline V gene data show CDR1 as SNHLY and CDR2 as FYNNEI. V was shortened by 0 bases and J by 0 bases, with 17 bases between the two germline ends. The CDR3 is 19 residues long. DNA of the CDR3: TGTGCCAGCAGTGAAGCGCTTAGGGGGAGAACTACAACTAATGAAAAACTGTTTTTT. Protein product: CASSEALRGRTTTNEKLFF.

The chain recombines TRBV27 with TRBJ1-2, with 9 bases lining up with TRBD1. The V gene's germline CDR1 is MNHEY and CDR2 SMNVEV (reference sequence). CDR3 length: 15 amino acids. V shed 5 bases and J 6 bases; nucleotides not matched to a gene: 10. Written as DNA, the CDR3 is TGTGCCAGCAGTGGGGGCGGGACAGGGTTTGATGGCTACACCTTC. This encodes CASSGGGTGFDGYTF.

The chain couples TRBV30 to TRBJ1-1; TRBD1 agrees at 7 bases. This CDR3 contains 12 residues. Germline V CDR1 and CDR2: GTSNPN, SVGIG (reference sequence). Trimming cost V 7 bases and J 0 bases; bases outside gene matches: 2. Written as DNA, the CDR3 is TGTGCCTCGGGACAGATGAACACTGAAGCTTTCTTT. Its protein is CASGQMNTEAFF.

This chain connects TRBV2 to TRBJ2-1, with D unresolved. Trimming stripped 7 bases from V and 2 bases from J, with 3 bases between. This CDR3 is 11 amino acids long. Germline V gene data show CDR1 as SNHLY and CDR2 as FYNNEI. The CDR3 loop is CASIAYNEQFF. The DNA of the CDR3 is TGTGCCAGCATAGCCTACAATGAGCAGTTCTTC.

This sequence joins TRBV19 and TRBJ2-1; the match to TRBD2 covers 10 bases. Unmatched junction bases numbered 0, after V lost 5 bases and J lost 8 bases. CDR1 and CDR2 (germline): LNHDA, SQIVND (reference sequence). The CDR3 runs 12 residues. CDR3 in amino acids: CASSGTSDEQFF. As DNA, the CDR3 is TGTGCCAGTAGTGGGACTAGCGATGAGCAGTTCTTC.

V and J are TRBV11-2 and TRBJ1-1; TRBD1 aligns across 12 bases. The CDR3 spans 17 residues. The germline V gene has CDR1 SGHAT and CDR2 FQNNGV. Losses at the gene ends were 1 base for V and 5 bases for J; bases not matched to a gene: 8. In nucleotides, the CDR3 is TGTGCCAGCAGCTTAGGGCGGGACAGGGGGCGCGGGACTGAAGCTTTCTTT. This codes for CASSLGRDRGRGTEAFF.

V gene TRBV18 combines with J gene TRBJ1-1, with a tentative D call TRBD1 (6 bases). The germline gives CDR1 KGHSH, CDR2 LQKENI. The CDR3 length is 13 residues. The ends were cut back, 6 bases at V and 3 bases at J, with 11 bases in the middle. The CDR3 region has the DNA TGTGCCAGCTCTCAGGCAGGGGACACTGAAGCTTTCTTT. Its translation is CASSQAGDTEAFF.

V usage is TRBV30 and J usage is TRBJ1-2; D might be TRBD1 (6 bases). V was cut by 6 bases and J by 3 bases, with 17 bases left in between. The CDR3 is 14 residues long. From germline, CDR1 is GTSNPN and CDR2 SVGIG (reference sequence). CDR3 bases: TGTGCCTGCCCTTCGGACAGACTCGACTATGGCTACACCTTC. Translating it yields CACPSDRLDYGYTF.

The rearrangement joins TRBV11-2 to TRBJ2-7; 9 positions agree with TRBD1. J was trimmed by 7 bases and V by 6 bases; bases with no gene match: 7. CDR1 and CDR2 from the germline V gene are SGHAT and FQNNGV. This CDR3 is built from 13 residues. CDR3 loop: CASSRDRVKEQYF. CDR3 sequence (DNA): TGTGCCAGCAGTCGGGACAGGGTGAAAGAGCAGTACTTC.

This chain connects TRBV15 to TRBJ1-5, with 9 bases aligning to TRBD1. The CDR3 spans 19 residues. V lost 4 bases and J lost 2; bases outside the gene matches: 15. Germline V gene lookup returns CDR1 LNHNV and CDR2 YYDKDF (reference sequence). The CDR3 spells CATSTHVRAGQGGNQPQHF. Written as DNA, the CDR3 is TGTGCCACCAGCACCCACGTCAGGGCGGGACAGGGCGGCAATCAGCCCCAGCATTTT.

This chain uses TRBV4-1 with TRBJ1-6; TRBD1 is a possible D gene (5 bases). Looked up from germline, CDR1 is MGHRA and CDR2 is YSYEKL. The CDR3 runs 21 residues. V was clipped by 0 bases and J by 4 bases, with 25 bases between them. The CDR3 DNA sequence: TGCGCCAGCAGCCAAGAGGTCGGGGGTCCAATGTCGGTGGCATATAATTCACCCCTCCACTTT. Translation gives CASSQEVGGPMSVAYNSPLHF.